The entry below gives a single TCR beta chain sequence along with its context. Sequenced by immunoSEQ multiplex PCR; TCRdb stores in-frame clones only, minus some. The sample includes about 1.5 million clones, approximately 98% of them seen just once. The CDR3 has 14 residues. Trimming cost V 3 bases and J 10 bases, with 17 bases left between them. Germline V gene sequence: CDR1 MNHEY, CDR2 SMNVEV (reference sequence). The entry originates in a study of shared clonotypes between healthy human individuals. The sequenced material came from naive CD4+ T cells sorted from blood. As to subset: CD45RA+ positively selected. The chain links TRBV27 to TRBJ2-3; D possibly matches TRBD1 or TRBD2 (6 bases each). This receptor was taken from a man aged 25-45 years in good health. In nucleotides, the CDR3 is TGTGCCAGCAGTTTTGGAGGGGACAAGTTCGCGCAGTATTTT. Amino acid sequence: CASSFGGDKFAQYF.